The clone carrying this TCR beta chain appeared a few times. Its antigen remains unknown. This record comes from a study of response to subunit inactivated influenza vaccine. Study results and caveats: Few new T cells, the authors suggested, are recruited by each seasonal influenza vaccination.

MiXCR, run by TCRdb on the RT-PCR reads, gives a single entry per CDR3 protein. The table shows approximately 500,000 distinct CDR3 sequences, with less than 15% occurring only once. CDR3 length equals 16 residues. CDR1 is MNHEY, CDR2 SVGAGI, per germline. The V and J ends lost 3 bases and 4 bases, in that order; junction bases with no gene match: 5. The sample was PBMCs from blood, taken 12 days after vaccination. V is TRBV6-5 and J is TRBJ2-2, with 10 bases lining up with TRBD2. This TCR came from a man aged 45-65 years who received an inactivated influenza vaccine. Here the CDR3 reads CASSYGLAGVTGELFF. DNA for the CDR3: TGTGCCAGCAGTTATGGGCTAGCGGGAGTCACCGGGGAGCTGTTTTTT.